These T cell receptor beta chains were read from a single sample in a study of cytomegalovirus exposure and HLA in healthy donors. TCRdb's table, derived via immunoSEQ multiplex PCR, lists solely in-frame clones and lacks some. This sample has 130,000 to 150,000 clones, with roughly four fifths found just once. The sequenced material came from PBMCs. The receptors were sampled from a woman in her forties or fifties in good health and CMV-seronegative. Both conserved end residues are part of each CDR3.

j_call | v_call | cdr3_aa
TRBJ2-5 | TRBV6-6 | CASSRGNQETQYF
TRBJ1-2 | TRBV9 | CASSADSRARAGYTF
TRBJ1-1 | TRBV5-1 | CASSLAGQPMNTEAFF
TRBJ2-5 | TRBV29-1 | CSVEDGQGVGETQYF
TRBJ2-1 | TRBV5-6 | CASSWTATEQFF
TRBJ2-1 | TRBV14 | CASSRNGGRGLYNEQFF
TRBJ1-3 | TRBV29-1 | CSGGYGSSGNTIYF
TRBJ1-3 | TRBV5-6 | CASMRVGGSGNTIYF
TRBJ2-2 | TRBV2 | CASSVLAGGRTGELFF
TRBJ1-4 | TRBV9 | CASSDSSTNEKLFF
TRBJ2-7 | TRBV9 | CASSGFRTQKRGNEQYF
TRBJ1-5 | TRBV5-5 | CASSVRVEGQPQHF
TRBJ1-5 | TRBV5-3 | CARSLRSGRPSNQPQHF
TRBJ2-6 | TRBV2 | CASRAGDSGANVLTF
TRBJ2-7 | TRBV19 | CASSMGQPPTYEQYF
TRBJ2-1 | TRBV2 | CASSEQGQGDEQFF
TRBJ2-6 | TRBV5-1 | CASSPREGSGANVLTF
TRBJ1-1 | TRBV18 | CASSPSIQTNTEAFF
TRBJ1-5 | TRBV10-3 | CAISDYRGTNQPQHF
TRBJ1-4 | TRBV29-1 | CSVEDRGGAGEKLFF
TRBJ2-7 | TRBV7-8 | CASSYGGGNEQYF
TRBJ2-5 | TRBV7-9 | CASSLKGVAETQYF
TRBJ1-3 | TRBV25-1 | CASSGQGRGNTIYF
TRBJ2-2 | TRBV18 | CASSPPTGPGELFF
TRBJ1-5 | TRBV6-6 | CASGKSPDSNQPQHF
TRBJ2-2 | TRBV2 | CASNRDSANTGELFF
TRBJ1-1 | TRBV2 | CASRRTQGRSEAFF
TRBJ2-1 | TRBV5-8 | CASSLSGRVSKPFF
TRBJ2-2 | TRBV7-2 | CASSLVSFRDSRYTGELFF
TRBJ1-1 | TRBV19 | CASGPRGTEAFF
TRBJ2-2 | TRBV9 | CASSGRRGAGPNTGELFF
TRBJ1-3 | TRBV7-3 | CASSLSDRDGNTIYF
TRBJ1-6 | TRBV11-1 | CASSQDRVDSPLHF
TRBJ2-5 | TRBV7-9 | CASSLKSGRGETQYF
TRBJ2-2 | TRBV4-3 | CASSQATRGTGELFF
TRBJ1-1 | TRBV5-1 | CASSFDLQGSTEAFF
TRBJ1-1 | TRBV27 | CASSQNRGTEAFF
TRBJ1-6 | TRBV9 | CASSVGARQGPNSPLHF
TRBJ1-2 | TRBV7-2 | CASSLGEVGYTF
TRBJ1-5 | TRBV7-8 | CASSLGEGTGNQPQHF